This T cell receptor beta chain was sequenced in a study of a mutant IDH1 vaccine in newly diagnosed glioma. Study-level background: Patients' prior therapy spanned radiotherapy, temozolomide, or both; most underwent both. The V12 visit happened in week 35, and the V13 visit happened in week 47.

Documented time point: week 47, end of study. Topical imiquimod accompanied each vaccine dose, which consisted of 300 ug of mutant IDH1 20-mer peptide. All eight of the vaccinations patients received fell in weeks 1, 3, 5, 7, 11, 15, 19 and 23. Patients carried new grade 3 or 4 IDH1-mutant astrocytomas lacking nuclear ATRX. CDR3 length: 13 amino acids. Trimming stripped 2 bases from V and 3 bases from J, with 8 bases between. Germline CDR1 reads KGHSH; CDR2 reads LQKENI. To note about this clone: What it binds is unknown. The sample contains more than one DNA sequence encoding this CDR3.

Using immunoSEQ multiplex PCR, the repertoire was profiled, and TCRdb retains in-frame clones only, with some absent. Here the sample spans around 40,000 clones, roughly 82% being singletons. The material sequenced was PBMCs, taken from a glioma patient whose treatment included an IDH1 peptide vaccine. J is TRBJ2-7 and V is TRBV18; a weak D match, TRBD1 (5 bases). The sequence derives from a man between 18 and 35 years old with glioma. Some clones in this sample may be carry-over from other donors' samples. CDR3 residues: CASSPRQGYEQYF. The CDR3 region has the DNA TGTGCCAGCTCACCAAGGCAGGGCTACGAGCAGTACTTC.